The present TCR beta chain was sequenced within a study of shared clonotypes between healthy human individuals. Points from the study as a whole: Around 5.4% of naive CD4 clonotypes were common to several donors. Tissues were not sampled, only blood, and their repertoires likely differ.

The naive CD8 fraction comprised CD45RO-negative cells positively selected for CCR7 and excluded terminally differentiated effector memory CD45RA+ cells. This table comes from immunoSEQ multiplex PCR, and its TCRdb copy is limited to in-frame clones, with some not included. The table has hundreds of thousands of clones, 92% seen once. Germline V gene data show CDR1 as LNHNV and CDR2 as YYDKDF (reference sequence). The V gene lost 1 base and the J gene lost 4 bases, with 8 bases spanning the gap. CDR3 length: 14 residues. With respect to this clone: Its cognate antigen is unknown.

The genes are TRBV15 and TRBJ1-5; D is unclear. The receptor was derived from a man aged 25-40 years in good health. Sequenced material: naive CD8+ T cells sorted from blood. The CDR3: CATSRAAPNQPQHF. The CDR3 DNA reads TGTGCCACCAGCAGAGCAGCGCCGAATCAGCCCCAGCATTTT.